These 31 T cell receptor beta chains were sequenced from one sample in a study of cytomegalovirus exposure and HLA in healthy donors. Primers included in the PCR were 60 Vbeta and 13 Jbeta primers. The repertoire was sequenced with immunoSEQ multiplex PCR; TCRdb's copy has only in-frame clones and lacks some. The sample lists around 200,000 clones; around nine tenths were seen once. The material sequenced was PBMCs. The origin of the receptors is a woman in her 30s in good health and CMV-seronegative.

J is TRBJ2-7 and V is TRBV6-1; TRBD2 might be the D (6 bases). Trimming removed 2 bases from V and 2 bases from J, with 16 bases in between. Germline CDR1 MNHNS, CDR2 SASEGT. CDR3 length equals 16 residues. Here the CDR3 DNA reads TGTGCCAGCAGTGAATCGTCGCTAGCGAAAGCCTACGAGCAGTACTTC. Its protein is CASSESSLAKAYEQYF.

This chain links TRBV7-2 with TRBJ2-5; 11 bases map to TRBD2. Trimming at V came to 4 bases and at J to 7 bases, leaving 8 bases not matched to a gene. The CDR3 runs to 15 residues. Germline V CDR1 and CDR2: SGHTA, FQGNSA. Written as DNA, the CDR3 is TGTGCCAGCAGCTCGGTACTAGCGGGAGCGGGGACCCAGTACTTC. As protein: CASSSVLAGAGTQYF.

This clone was picked up one time. The rearrangement uses TRBV29-1 and TRBJ2-1; possibly TRBD2 for D (7 bases). There are 12 residues in the CDR3. CDR1 and CDR2 (germline): SQVTM, ANQGSEA. Trimming took off 7 bases at V and 8 bases at J, with 15 bases between the two ends. The CDR3, as DNA: TGCAGCGGCCTAAGGGGGGGATATGAGCAGTTCTTC. It specifies CSGLRGGYEQFF.

This chain joins TRBV28 and TRBJ2-7; weak D call: TRBD1 (6 bases). Germline CDR1 MDHEN, CDR2 SYDVKM. The ends were cut back, 6 bases at V and 3 bases at J, with 12 bases in the middle. The CDR3 spans 13 residues. The DNA of the CDR3 is TGTGCCAGCAGCGGGGACACCTACTACGAGCAGTACTTC. Residues: CASSGDTYYEQYF.

The V gene is TRBV7-2, the J gene TRBJ2-5; 10 bases map to TRBD2. Germline V gene data show CDR1 as SGHTA and CDR2 as FQGNSA. This CDR3 is 17 amino acids long. V trimming: 5 bases; J trimming: 5 bases; junction bases outside the gene matches: 14. In nucleotides, the CDR3 is TGTGCCAGCAGCCCTAGTTGGACTAGCGGCGTCGTGGAGACCCAGTACTTC. Encoded protein: CASSPSWTSGVVETQYF.

V is TRBV10-1 and J is TRBJ2-7; a weak D match, TRBD1 (6 bases). Germline lookup yields CDR1 WNHNN and CDR2 SYGVQD (reference sequence). Trimming stripped 4 bases from V and 3 bases from J, with 10 bases between. The CDR3 totals 13 residues. CDR3 protein: CASSGRGGYEQYF. CDR3 coding DNA: TGCGCCAGCAGTGGGAGAGGGGGCTACGAGCAGTACTTC.

The chain recombines TRBV29-1 with TRBJ2-7; D is ambiguous. The CDR3 sequence is 12 residues long. V lost 6 bases and J lost 0, with 9 bases in between. Per the germline V gene, CDR1 is SQVTM and CDR2 is ANQGSEA. The DNA of the CDR3 is TGCAGCGTGGAGACTTTCTCCTACGAGCAGTACTTC. As protein: CSVETFSYEQYF.

The rearrangement uses TRBV11-2 and TRBJ2-7; D is possibly TRBD2 (5 bases). The CDR3 has 12 residues. The ends were cut back, 1 base at V and 4 bases at J, with 5 bases in the middle. The V gene's germline CDR1 is SGHAT and CDR2 FQNNGV. In DNA form, the CDR3 reads TGTGCCAGCAGCTTAGGGAGGTACGAGCAGTACTTC. Its translation is CASSLGRYEQYF.

The chain links TRBV2 to TRBJ2-6; TRBD1 matches at 8 bases. The CDR3 consists of 18 residues. The trim removed 6 bases at V and 2 bases at J, leaving 12 bases unmatched. Germline V gives CDR1 SNHLY, CDR2 FYNNEI. DNA for the CDR3: TGTGCCAGCAGGGGGGACAGGATGGTCTCTACTGGGGCCAACGTCCTGACTTTC. Its protein is CASRGDRMVSTGANVLTF. Full variable domain (remainder filled in from reference TRBV2 and TRBJ2-6): EPEVTQTPSHQVTQMGQEVILRCVPISNHLYFYWYRQILGQKVEFLVSFYNNEISEKSEIFDDQFSVERPDGSNFTLKIRSTKLEDSAMYFCASRGDRMVSTGANVLTFGAGSRLTVL.

This chain joins TRBV5-1 and TRBJ2-2; D may be TRBD1 (5 bases). The CDR3 length is 16 residues. Trimming stripped 4 bases from V and 0 bases from J, with 13 bases between. Germline CDR1 reads SGHRS; CDR2 reads YFSETQ. CDR3 protein: CASSRLRETNTGELFF. In DNA, the CDR3 is TGCGCCAGCAGCCGCCTCAGGGAAACGAACACCGGGGAGCTGTTTTTT.

The rearrangement links TRBV7-6 to TRBJ1-1; 8 bases are a match to TRBD1. The CDR3 consists of 16 residues. The germline CDR1 and CDR2 sequences are SGHVS and FNYEAQ. With V trimmed by 1 base and J by 4 bases, 8 bases remained unmatched. The CDR3 is CASSLGYGQGGTEAFF. DNA for the CDR3: TGTGCCAGCAGCTTAGGTTACGGACAGGGTGGCACTGAAGCTTTCTTT. Looking up the rest from reference TRBV7-6 and TRBJ1-1 gives the full variable domain: GAGVSQSPRYKVTKRGQDVALRCDPISGHVSLYWYRQALGQGPEFLTYFNYEAQQDKSGLPNDRFSAERPEGSISTLTIQRTEQRDSAMYRCASSLGYGQGGTEAFFGQGTRLTVV.

The rearrangement links TRBV18 to TRBJ2-7; the match to TRBD1 covers 8 bases. The CDR3 has 15 residues. Germline CDR1 and CDR2: KGHSH and LQKENI. V lost 2 bases and J lost 7; bases outside the gene matches: 10. The CDR3 reads CASSPDSVRGHEQYF. The CDR3 region has the DNA TGTGCCAGCTCACCAGATTCGGTCAGGGGGCATGAGCAGTACTTC.

Only a few counts were recorded for this clone. The rearrangement links TRBV11-2 to TRBJ2-7; D remains ambiguous. Germline CDR1 and CDR2: SGHAT and FQNNGV. This CDR3 has 11 amino acids. The V end was cut by 5 bases, the J end by 1 base, with 3 bases between. CDR3 protein: CASSQSYEQYF. As DNA, the CDR3 is TGTGCCAGCAGCCAATCCTACGAGCAGTACTTC.

The rearrangement joins TRBV7-3 to TRBJ2-2; a possible D gene is TRBD2 (6 bases). The CDR3 has 18 amino acids. V was clipped by 5 bases and J by 2 bases, with 21 bases between them. The germline gives CDR1 SGHTA, CDR2 FQGTGA. Here the CDR3 reads CASSQVLGRGTNTGELFF. DNA for the CDR3: TGTGCCAGCAGCCAGGTGCTCGGTCGGGGGACTAACACCGGGGAGCTGTTTTTT. The full variable domain, completed using reference TRBV7-3 and TRBJ2-2, is GAGVSQTPSNKVTEKGKYVELRCDPISGHTALYWYRQSLGQGPEFLIYFQGTGAADDSGLPNDRFFAVRPEGSVSTLKIQRTERGDSAVYLCASSQVLGRGTNTGELFFGEGSRLTVL.

CDR3 sequence (DNA): TGCAGCGTTGGTAAGGGAGAAATCAATGAGCAGTTCTTC. Translation gives CSVGKGEINEQFF. The chain recombines TRBV29-1 with TRBJ2-1, with a possible D match to TRBD2 (5 bases). The CDR3 covers 13 residues. Germline V CDR1 and CDR2: SQVTM, ANQGSEA. V lost 4 bases and J 6 bases, leaving 13 bases between the germline ends.

The rearrangement links TRBV11-2 to TRBJ1-3; D not resolved. Between the trimmed V and J ends, which lost 2 bases and 0 bases, there was a span of 5 bases. Germline CDR1 reads SGHAT; CDR2 reads FQNNGV. The length of the CDR3 is 14 residues. The CDR3 spells CASSLLSSGNTIYF. The CDR3 coding sequence is TGTGCCAGCAGCTTATTATCCTCTGGAAACACCATATATTTT.

The chain uses TRBV12-5 and TRBJ2-3; TRBD2 matches at 7 bases. The germline V gene encodes CDR1 LGHNT and CDR2 FRNRAP. The CDR3 runs to 14 residues. V trimming: 4 bases; J trimming: 4 bases; junction bases outside the gene matches: 5. CDR3 sequence: CASGSAGEADTQYF. DNA for the CDR3: TGTGCTAGTGGTTCCGCGGGAGAGGCAGATACGCAGTATTTT.

The chain has TRBV2 and TRBJ2-3, with a tentative D call TRBD2 (5 bases). V was clipped by 5 bases and J by 7 bases, with 13 bases between them. The CDR3 consists of 13 residues. Germline CDR1 SNHLY, CDR2 FYNNEI. CDR3 sequence reads: CASSTLARHTQYF. CDR3 DNA: TGTGCCAGCAGTACTCTAGCAAGGCATACGCAGTATTTT.

The chain is built from TRBV28 and TRBJ2-7, with 12 bases fitting TRBD2. This CDR3 is 16 amino acids long. The V segment lost 6 bases and the J segment 7 bases; nucleotides outside the gene matches: 13. Germline CDR1 and CDR2: MDHEN and SYDVKM. The CDR3 nucleotides read TGTGCCAGCAGGCCTCACTCTAGCGGGAGGGCCGAAGAGCAGTACTTC. Residues: CASRPHSSGRAEEQYF. Drawing the rest from reference TRBV28 and TRBJ2-7, the complete variable domain is DVKVTQSSRYLVKRTGEKVFLECVQDMDHENMFWYRQDPGLGLRLIYFSYDVKMKEKGDIPEGYSVSREKKERFSLILESASTNQTSMYLCASRPHSSGRAEEQYFGPGTRLTVT.

The chain is built from TRBV7-9 and TRBJ1-1; 7 positions match TRBD1. Germline CDR1 is SEHNR and CDR2 is FQNEAQ (reference sequence). The V segment lost 5 bases and the J segment 4 bases; nucleotides outside the gene matches: 10. The CDR3 has 15 amino acids. The CDR3 spells CASSPRQGWGTEAFF. For the CDR3, the DNA is TGTGCCAGCAGCCCCCGACAGGGATGGGGCACTGAAGCTTTCTTT.

This clone was seen only once. The chain has TRBV28 and TRBJ2-5, with 12 bases fitting TRBD2. From germline, CDR1 is MDHEN and CDR2 SYDVKM. The CDR3 is 17 amino acids. V lost 3 bases and J lost 1; bases outside the gene matches: 6. In nucleotides, the CDR3 is TGTGCCAGCAGTTTCGGGCTAGCGGGAGGGGCCCAAGAGACCCAGTACTTC. Translated: CASSFGLAGGAQETQYF.

The chain couples TRBV5-1 to TRBJ1-1; D is unclear. The V end lost 5 bases, the J end lost 2 bases, and 13 bases lay between the germline ends. CDR1 is SGHRS and CDR2 is YFSETQ in the germline V gene. The CDR3 extends over 14 amino acids. The CDR3 sequence: CASSLVSANTEAFF. The CDR3 DNA sequence: TGCGCCAGCAGTTTAGTAAGCGCCAACACTGAAGCTTTCTTT.

This chain joins TRBV28 and TRBJ2-3; 11 bases are a match to TRBD2. Per the germline V gene, CDR1 is MDHEN and CDR2 is SYDVKM. The CDR3 sequence is 18 residues long. With V trimmed by 3 bases and J by 6 bases, 14 bases remained unmatched. Here the CDR3 DNA reads TGTGCCAGCAGTTTTAGTGGGGTTAGCGGGGGGGCAGGGGATACGCAGTATTTT. It is translated as CASSFSGVSGGAGDTQYF.

The chain uses TRBV20-1 and TRBJ2-7; no firm D call. Germline V gene lookup returns CDR1 DFQATT and CDR2 SNEGSKA (reference sequence). The CDR3 is 11 amino acids. V lost 5 bases and J lost 2, with 7 bases in between. Here the CDR3 DNA reads TGCAGTGCTCCGTCCCCCTACGAGCAGTACTTC. Protein product: CSAPSPYEQYF.

The chain carries TRBV6-1 and TRBJ2-7; TRBD1 agrees at 10 bases. Germline lookup yields CDR1 MNHNS and CDR2 SASEGT. V gave up 7 bases and J gave up 6 bases; unmatched junction bases: 12. The CDR3 spans 15 residues. As DNA, the CDR3 is TGTGCCAGCACCGAGTCGGACAGGGGGTATCGCGAGCAGTACTTC. Protein product: CASTESDRGYREQYF.

This rearrangement joins TRBV12-5 to TRBJ2-1, with 7 bases that match TRBD1. V shed 1 base and J 5 bases; nucleotides not matched to a gene: 11. The CDR3 is made up of 17 amino acids. Germline V gene data show CDR1 as LGHNT and CDR2 as FRNRAP. CDR3 nucleotide sequence: TGTGCTAGTGGTTTGGGCCCGACCGGGACAGTAAACAATGAGCAGTTCTTC. Translation: CASGLGPTGTVNNEQFF.

The chain combines TRBV7-3 with TRBJ2-1, with 7 nucleotides matching TRBD2. The germline V gene encodes CDR1 SGHTA and CDR2 FQGTGA. The V and J ends lost 2 bases and 3 bases, in that order; junction bases with no gene match: 4. This CDR3 region has 15 residues. This CDR3 is CASSLLAGNYNEQFF. CDR3 sequence (DNA): TGTGCCAGCAGCTTATTAGCGGGCAACTACAATGAGCAGTTCTTC.

The V gene is TRBV7-8, the J gene TRBJ2-1; 10 bases match TRBD2. The CDR3 spans 12 residues. The V gene end was trimmed by 9 bases and the J gene end by 10 bases; junction bases not matched to a gene: 6. Germline CDR1 reads SGHVS; CDR2 reads FQNEAQ. CDR3 sequence reads: CASSGRSREQFF. CDR3 sequence (DNA): TGTGCCAGTAGCGGGAGGTCACGGGAGCAGTTCTTC.

The chain combines TRBV16 with TRBJ1-1; TRBD1 matches at 8 bases. Losses at the gene ends were 2 bases for V and 0 bases for J; bases not matched to a gene: 11. This CDR3 contains 18 residues. The V gene's germline CDR1 is KGHSY and CDR2 FQNENV. The CDR3 DNA reads TGTGCCAGCAGCCAACCAGGACAGGGCCTTGGGATGAACACTGAAGCTTTCTTT. Residues: CASSQPGQGLGMNTEAFF. The variable domain in full, with the rest retrieved from reference TRBV16 and TRBJ1-1, is GEEVAQTPKHLVRGEGQKAKLYCAPIKGHSYVFWYQQVLKNEFKFLISFQNENVFDETGMPKERFSAKCLPNSPCSLEIQATKLEDSAVYFCASSQPGQGLGMNTEAFFGQGTRLTVV.

This chain joins TRBV6-5 and TRBJ1-1, with D unclear. The V and J ends lost 2 bases and 8 bases respectively, with 12 bases between them. Germline-derived CDR1 and CDR2 are MNHEY and SVGAGI. The CDR3 is 13 residues long. CDR3 loop: CASSYTVGREAFF. The CDR3 DNA follows: TGTGCCAGCAGTTACACCGTAGGGAGGGAAGCTTTCTTT.

The chain employs TRBV30 and TRBJ2-1; D is perhaps TRBD2 (6 bases). The V gene's germline CDR1 is GTSNPN and CDR2 SVGIG (reference sequence). CDR3 length equals 14 residues. V was clipped by 5 bases and J by 7 bases, with 18 bases between them. The CDR3 loop reads CAWEHGTLPNEQFF. The CDR3 nucleotides read TGTGCCTGGGAGCACGGGACTCTCCCTAATGAGCAGTTCTTC.